The entry below gives a single T cell receptor (beta chain) sequence along with its context. This clonotype showed up many times. Its antigen is not yet known. The input lacks base qualities; no much larger clone sits a single base away. In the ophthalmopathy patients, disease was moderately to severely active, with a Clinical Activity Score of 3 or more, a NOSPECS grade of 4 or more, and a duration of less than 3 months. Patients with uncontrolled infections, other autoimmune diseases, pregnancy or lactation were excluded. Clinical symptoms, serum thyroxine and TRAb, thyroid ultrasound, and orbital computed tomography formed the basis for the diagnoses. PBMCs were separated from 10 ml of fresh peripheral blood using Ficoll-Paque density gradient centrifugation. Total RNA was extracted with Trizol reagent, and quality was checked on an Agilent 2100 Bioanalyzer. The data originate from a study of T cells in Graves' hyperthyroidism and ophthalmopathy (dated by TCRdb to the late 2010s). In terms of the full investigation: Peripheral blood samples were taken at initial diagnosis, before any treatment was given. After sampling, hyperthyroidism patients received methimazole starting at 30 mg daily, and ophthalmopathy patients received high-dose intravenous methylprednisolone. For training and testing, the 100 or so patients in the discovery cohort were randomly divided in a 7:3 ratio. TCR Vbeta CDR3 sequencing of 130 to 150 peripheral blood samples (over 40 ophthalmopathy, 75 hyperthyroidism and approximately 17 progressor patients) is reported in the paper. The study also compared thyroid tissue and blood T-cell repertoires from 5 to 7 Graves' hyperthyroidism patients. Prospective prediction of ophthalmopathy was tested in an independent validation cohort of some 20 hyperthyroidism patients and approximately 17 patients who later progressed to ophthalmopathy. TCR V-J signatures able to tell the groups apart were searched for in a discovery cohort of 90 to 100 patients, of whom over 40 had Graves' ophthalmopathy and around 56 had stable Graves' hyperthyroidism. Results and caveats for the whole study, not just this receptor: Sample size was not statistically predetermined, and blinding of investigators to group allocation was not performed. In validation, progression to ophthalmopathy was predicted by the model with roughly 71% sensitivity and around 75% specificity, a median of 6.5 months before onset. Most expanded thyroid clonotypes (frequency above 0.001) were also detected in blood, a finding suggesting that blood repertoires may reflect thyroid immune responses. A model built on a 13 V-J signature distinguished ophthalmopathy from stable hyperthyroidism, reaching over 85% sensitivity and about 81% specificity in cross-validation and 80%/75% in testing.

V and J are trimmed by 6 bases and 0 bases, and the gene matches miss 5 bases of the junction. As encoded in the germline V gene, CDR1 is SQVTM while CDR2 is ANQGSEA. The cysteine opens and the phenylalanine closes a CDR3 of 13 amino acids. CDR3 DNA only is kept here, 39 bases in frame from base 1. The TCR beta CDR3 regions were amplified from the RNA transcripts. The TCR CDR3 was subjected to a first round of RT-PCR using the HTBI primer set and the Qiagen OneStep RT-PCR kit. The libraries were constructed in a second round of multiplex PCR and then size-selected and purified. Paired-end sequencing of the libraries was performed with 100 bp reads on an Illumina HiSeq2000. The authors' analysis ran thus. SOAPnuke was used to process the raw data, throwing out any read that contained adapters or uncalled bases, had a mean Phred below 15, or lacked an exact constant-primer or identifier match. COPE v1.2.5 was used to merge high-quality paired reads, and clonotypes were defined as unique nucleotide sequences. MiTCR v1.1 was used to align the clonotypes against IMGT TRBV, TRBD and TRBJ reference segments. Only V-J combinations with frequency above 0.0001, covering 99% to 99.2% of repertoires, were analysed. A TCS score was defined as the ratio between F50 (clonal expansion) and ExV (chaos), using BLOSUM62-based TCRdist between CDR3 peptides within each V-J. Welch's t-statistics and random forest reduced 500 to 650 V-J features to 13, which were used in a naive Bayes classifier (R e1071). TCRdb passed the public sequencing reads through fastp at Q25 and MiXCR, retaining productive beta sequences. Identical CDR3 protein sequences are pooled into one entry, listed with their most common genes and DNA. Here the V and J calls rest on TCRdb's processing, not on the authors' analysis. The table for this sample lists some 370,000 distinct CDR3 sequences; about an eighth of them were counted only once. The ten largest clones represent 28% of the sample.

The chain uses TRBV29-1 and TRBJ2-7; 7 of the junction bases match TRBD1. This TCR derives from a man aged 50 to 60 with Graves' ophthalmopathy. Specimen: blood. The CDR3 in this case is CSVGTDVSYEQYF. Read as DNA, the sequence is TGCAGCGTGGGGACAGATGTCTCCTACGAGCAGTACTTC.